This TCR beta chain was documented in a study of blood T cell repertoires in COVID-19. Germline V CDR1 and CDR2: SGHNT, YENEEA. The CDR3 runs 14 residues. Trimming shortened V by 5 bases and J by 3 bases, and 12 bases separated the two germline ends. The repertoire was sequenced with immunoSEQ multiplex PCR; TCRdb's copy has only in-frame clones and lacks some. The sample comprises about 180,000 clones, about 88% of which are singletons, and over 2% rests with the top ten. This clone was detected only a few times. Sequencing input: PBMCs or T cells enriched from blood (not recorded which). The clonotype comes from a middle-aged woman with acute COVID-19. The V and J genes are TRBV11-3 and TRBJ2-3; D may be TRBD2 (7 bases). CDR3 residues: CASSRGAATDTQYF. CDR3 in DNA: TGTGCCAGCAGCCGGGGGGCAGCTACAGATACGCAGTATTTT.